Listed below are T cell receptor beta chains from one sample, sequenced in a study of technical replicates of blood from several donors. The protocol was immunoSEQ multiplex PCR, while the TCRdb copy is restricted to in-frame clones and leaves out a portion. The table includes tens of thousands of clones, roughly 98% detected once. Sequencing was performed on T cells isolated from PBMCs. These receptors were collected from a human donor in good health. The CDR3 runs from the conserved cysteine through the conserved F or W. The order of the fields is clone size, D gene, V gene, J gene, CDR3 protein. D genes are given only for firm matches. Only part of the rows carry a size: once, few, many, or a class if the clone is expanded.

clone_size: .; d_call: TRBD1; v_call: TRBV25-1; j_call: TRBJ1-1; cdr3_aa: CASSGRQGPTEAFF
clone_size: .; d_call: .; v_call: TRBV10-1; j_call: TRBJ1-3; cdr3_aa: CASSEPGTGNTIYF
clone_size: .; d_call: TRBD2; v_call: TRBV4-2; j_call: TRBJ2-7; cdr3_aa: CASSPSGTYYEQYF
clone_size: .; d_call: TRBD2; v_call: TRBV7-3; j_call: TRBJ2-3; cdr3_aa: CASSRSGRVTDTQYF
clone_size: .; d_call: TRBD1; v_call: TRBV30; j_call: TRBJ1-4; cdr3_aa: CAWSFQGAEKLFF
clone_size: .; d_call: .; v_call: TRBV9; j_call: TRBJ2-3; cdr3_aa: CASSVGPRDTQYF
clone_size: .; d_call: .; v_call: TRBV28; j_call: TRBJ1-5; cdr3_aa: CASSLGIIANQPQHF
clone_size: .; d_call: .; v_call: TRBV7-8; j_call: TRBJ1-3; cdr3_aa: CASVGRGSLTGNTIYF
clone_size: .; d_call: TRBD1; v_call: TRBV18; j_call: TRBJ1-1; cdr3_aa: CASSRQGEAFF
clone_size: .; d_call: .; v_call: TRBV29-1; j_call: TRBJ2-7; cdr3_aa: CSVGGITGGSYEQYF
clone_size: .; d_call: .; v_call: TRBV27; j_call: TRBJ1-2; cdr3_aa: CASSPSATRGYTF
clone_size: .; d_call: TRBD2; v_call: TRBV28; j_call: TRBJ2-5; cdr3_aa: CASSQSGGSQETQYF
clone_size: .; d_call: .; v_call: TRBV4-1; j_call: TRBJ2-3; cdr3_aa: CASSQDHQDTQYF
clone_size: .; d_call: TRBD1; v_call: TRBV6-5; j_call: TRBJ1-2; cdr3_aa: CASSWTGTGDGYTF
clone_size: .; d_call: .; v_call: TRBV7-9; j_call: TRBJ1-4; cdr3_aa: CASSLSPGQETNEKLFF
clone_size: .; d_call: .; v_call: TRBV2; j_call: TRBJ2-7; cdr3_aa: CASTTTSIYEQYF
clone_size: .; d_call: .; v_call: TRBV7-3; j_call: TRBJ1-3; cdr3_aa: CASSEAGNTIYF
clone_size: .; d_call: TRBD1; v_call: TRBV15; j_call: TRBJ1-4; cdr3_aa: CATSRTGERGEKLFF
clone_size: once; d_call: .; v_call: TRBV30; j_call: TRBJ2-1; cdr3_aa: CAWSEHWGGEQFF
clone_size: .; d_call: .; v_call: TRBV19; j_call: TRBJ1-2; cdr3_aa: CASSIALGTGPRYGYTF
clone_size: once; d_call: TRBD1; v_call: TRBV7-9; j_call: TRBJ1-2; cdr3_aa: CASSLDSGQGYYGYTF
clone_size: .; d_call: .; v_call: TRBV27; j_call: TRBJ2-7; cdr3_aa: CASSLHRSYEQYF
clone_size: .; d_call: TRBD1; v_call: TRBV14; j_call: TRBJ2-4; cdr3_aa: CASSQAGTGIILAKNIQYF
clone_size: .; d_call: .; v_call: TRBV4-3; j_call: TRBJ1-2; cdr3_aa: CASSLRGGANYGYTF
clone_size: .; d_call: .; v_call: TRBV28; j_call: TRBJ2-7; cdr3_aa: CASSLRGGVLSYEQYF
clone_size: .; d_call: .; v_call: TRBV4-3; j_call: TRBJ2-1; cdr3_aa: CASSPRDKAEVNEQFF
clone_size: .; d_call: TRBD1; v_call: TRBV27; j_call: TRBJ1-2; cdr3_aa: CASSFGRTGRGYTF
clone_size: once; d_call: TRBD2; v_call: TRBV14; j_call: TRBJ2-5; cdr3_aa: CASSQGLAGAETQYF
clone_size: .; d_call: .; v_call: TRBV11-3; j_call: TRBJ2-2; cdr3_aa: CASSLEQGLSGELFF
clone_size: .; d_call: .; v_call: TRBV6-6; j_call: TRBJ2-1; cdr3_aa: CASTPKSQGNEQFF
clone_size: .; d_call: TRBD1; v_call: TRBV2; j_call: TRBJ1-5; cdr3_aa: CASSGQGQTEQPQHF
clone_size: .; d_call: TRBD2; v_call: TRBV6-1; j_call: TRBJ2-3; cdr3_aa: CASSGLLAGTDTQYF
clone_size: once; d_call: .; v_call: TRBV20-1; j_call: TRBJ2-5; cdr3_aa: CSGMSGETQYF
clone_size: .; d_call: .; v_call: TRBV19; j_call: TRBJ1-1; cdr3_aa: CATGKYEAFF
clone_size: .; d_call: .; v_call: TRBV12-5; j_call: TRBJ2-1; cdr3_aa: CASGLYLMGTYHNEQFF
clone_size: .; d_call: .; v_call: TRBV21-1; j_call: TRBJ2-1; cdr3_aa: CASVGNGAGLASIHEQFF
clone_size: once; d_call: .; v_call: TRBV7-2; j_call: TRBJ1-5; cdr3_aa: CASSSTNQPQHF
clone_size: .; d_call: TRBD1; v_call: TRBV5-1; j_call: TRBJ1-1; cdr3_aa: CASSVRDRDTEAFF
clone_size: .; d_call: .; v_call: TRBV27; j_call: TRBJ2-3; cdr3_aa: CASSPLGRSTDTQYF
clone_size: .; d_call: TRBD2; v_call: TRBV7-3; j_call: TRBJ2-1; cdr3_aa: CASSSAGAYNEQFF
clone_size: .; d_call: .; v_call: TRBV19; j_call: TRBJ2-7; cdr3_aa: CASSPGAFSYEQYF
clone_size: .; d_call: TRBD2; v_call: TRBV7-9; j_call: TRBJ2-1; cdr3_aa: CASSSAFREGREQFF
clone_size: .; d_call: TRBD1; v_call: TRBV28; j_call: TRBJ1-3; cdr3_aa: CASSFTLGQGASGNTIYF
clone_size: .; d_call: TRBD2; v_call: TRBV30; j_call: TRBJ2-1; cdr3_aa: CAWSTLADYNEQFF
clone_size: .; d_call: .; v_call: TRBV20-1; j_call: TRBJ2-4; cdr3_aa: CSARTGNIQYF
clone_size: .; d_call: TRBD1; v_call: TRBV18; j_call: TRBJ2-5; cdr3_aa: CASSPLGQGRMETQYF
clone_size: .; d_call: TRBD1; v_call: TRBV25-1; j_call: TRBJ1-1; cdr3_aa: CASRSTGVVTEAFF
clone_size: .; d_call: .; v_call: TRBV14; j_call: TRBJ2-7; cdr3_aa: CASSPRLEHEQYF
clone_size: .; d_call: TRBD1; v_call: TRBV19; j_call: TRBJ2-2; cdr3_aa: CASDGTGNTGELFF
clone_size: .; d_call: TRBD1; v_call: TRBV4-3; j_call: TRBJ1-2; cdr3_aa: CASSPWDRGHGYTF
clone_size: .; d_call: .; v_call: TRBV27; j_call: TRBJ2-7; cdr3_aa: CASSLPTAGRFEQYF
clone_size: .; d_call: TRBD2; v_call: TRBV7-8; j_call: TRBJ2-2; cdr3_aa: CASSLTLADTGELFF
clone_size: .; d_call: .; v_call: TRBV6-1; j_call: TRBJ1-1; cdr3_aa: CASSDAGAMNTEAFF
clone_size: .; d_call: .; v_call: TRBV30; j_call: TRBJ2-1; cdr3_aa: CAWSVFRGEQFF
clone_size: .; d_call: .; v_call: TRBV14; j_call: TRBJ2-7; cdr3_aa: CASSQNVPGEQYF